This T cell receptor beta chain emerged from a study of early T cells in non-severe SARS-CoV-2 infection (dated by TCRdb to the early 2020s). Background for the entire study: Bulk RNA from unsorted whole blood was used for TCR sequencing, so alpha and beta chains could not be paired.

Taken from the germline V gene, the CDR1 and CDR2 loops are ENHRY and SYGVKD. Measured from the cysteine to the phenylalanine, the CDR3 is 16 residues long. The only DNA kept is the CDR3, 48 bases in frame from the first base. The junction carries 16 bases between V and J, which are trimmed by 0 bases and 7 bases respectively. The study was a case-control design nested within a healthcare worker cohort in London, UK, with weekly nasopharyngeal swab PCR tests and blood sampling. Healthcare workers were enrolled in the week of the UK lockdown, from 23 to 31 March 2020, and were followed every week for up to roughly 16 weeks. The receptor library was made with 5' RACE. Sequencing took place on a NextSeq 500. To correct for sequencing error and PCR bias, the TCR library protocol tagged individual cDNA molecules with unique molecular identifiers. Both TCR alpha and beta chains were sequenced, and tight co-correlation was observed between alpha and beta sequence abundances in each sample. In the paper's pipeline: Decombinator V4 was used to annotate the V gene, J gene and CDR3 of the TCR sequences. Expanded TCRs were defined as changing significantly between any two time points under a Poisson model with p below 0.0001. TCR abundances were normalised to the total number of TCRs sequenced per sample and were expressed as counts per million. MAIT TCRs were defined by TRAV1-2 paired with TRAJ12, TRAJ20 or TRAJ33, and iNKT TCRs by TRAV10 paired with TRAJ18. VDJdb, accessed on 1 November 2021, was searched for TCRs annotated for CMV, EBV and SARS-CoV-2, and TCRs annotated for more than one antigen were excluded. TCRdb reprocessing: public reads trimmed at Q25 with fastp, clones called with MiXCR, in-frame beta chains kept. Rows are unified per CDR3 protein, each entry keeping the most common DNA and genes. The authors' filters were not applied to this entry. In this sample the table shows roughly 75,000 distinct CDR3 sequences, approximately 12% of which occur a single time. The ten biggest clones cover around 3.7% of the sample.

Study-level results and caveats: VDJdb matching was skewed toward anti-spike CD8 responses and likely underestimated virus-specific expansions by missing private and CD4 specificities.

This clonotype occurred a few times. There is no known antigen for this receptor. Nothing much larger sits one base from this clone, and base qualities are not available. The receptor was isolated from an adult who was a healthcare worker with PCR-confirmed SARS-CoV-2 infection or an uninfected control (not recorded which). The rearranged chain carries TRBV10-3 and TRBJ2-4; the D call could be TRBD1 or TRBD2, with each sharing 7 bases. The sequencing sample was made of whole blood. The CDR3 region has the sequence CAISESTGRDFNIQYF. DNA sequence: TGTGCCATCAGTGAGTCGACAGGGAGGGATTTCAACATTCAGTACTTC.